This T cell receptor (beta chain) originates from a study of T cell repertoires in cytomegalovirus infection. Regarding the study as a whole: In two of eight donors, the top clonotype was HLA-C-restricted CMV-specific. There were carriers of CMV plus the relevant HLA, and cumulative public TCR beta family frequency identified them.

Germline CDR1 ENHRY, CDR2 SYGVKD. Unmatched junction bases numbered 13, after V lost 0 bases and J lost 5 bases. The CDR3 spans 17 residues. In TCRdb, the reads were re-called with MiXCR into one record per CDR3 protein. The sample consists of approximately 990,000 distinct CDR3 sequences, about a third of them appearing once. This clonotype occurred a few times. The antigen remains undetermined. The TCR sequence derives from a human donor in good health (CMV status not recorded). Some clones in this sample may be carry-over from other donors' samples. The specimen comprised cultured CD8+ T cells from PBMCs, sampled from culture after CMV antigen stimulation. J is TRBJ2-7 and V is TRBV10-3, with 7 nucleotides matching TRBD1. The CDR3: CAISESLDRPPHDEQYF. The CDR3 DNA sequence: TGTGCCATCAGTGAGTCGTTGGACAGGCCCCCCCACGACGAGCAGTACTTC.